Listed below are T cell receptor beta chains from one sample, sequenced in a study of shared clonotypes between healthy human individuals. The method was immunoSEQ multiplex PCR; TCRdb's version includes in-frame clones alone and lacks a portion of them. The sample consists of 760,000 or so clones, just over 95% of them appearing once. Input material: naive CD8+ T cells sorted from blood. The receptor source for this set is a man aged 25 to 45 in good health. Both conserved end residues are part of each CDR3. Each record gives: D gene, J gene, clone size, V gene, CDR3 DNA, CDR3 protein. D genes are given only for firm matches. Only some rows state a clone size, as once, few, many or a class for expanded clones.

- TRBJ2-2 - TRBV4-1 TGCGCCAGCAGCCAGATGACAGGAGACACCGGGGAGCTGTTTTTT CASSQMTGDTGELFF
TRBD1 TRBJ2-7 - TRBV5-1 TGCGCCAGCAGCTCGGACCTATTGGGGGACAGATCCTACGAGCAGTACTTC CASSSDLLGDRSYEQYF
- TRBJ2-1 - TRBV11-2 TGTGCCAGCAGCTTTGAGGGGCTCTACAATGAGCAGTTCTTC CASSFEGLYNEQFF
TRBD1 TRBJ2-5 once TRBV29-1 TGCAGCGTTGAAGTGCAGGGGGCGCCCGGAGAGACCCAGTACTTC CSVEVQGAPGETQYF
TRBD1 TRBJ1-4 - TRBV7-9 TGTGCCAGCAGCTTAAGGGACAGCGACGTTAATGAAAAACTGTTTTTT CASSLRDSDVNEKLFF
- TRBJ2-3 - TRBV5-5 TGTGCCAGCAGCTTGGGAACAGGGATAGATACGCAGTATTTT CASSLGTGIDTQYF
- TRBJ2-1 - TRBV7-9 TGTGCCAGCAGCGGCCGGGCTGGTGAGCAGTTCTTC CASSGRAGEQFF
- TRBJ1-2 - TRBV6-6 TGTGCCAGCAGTTACTCGACGGCGGGGTTCGGCTACACCTTC CASSYSTAGFGYTF
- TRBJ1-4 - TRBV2 TGTGCCAGCAGTGAAAAGGGCGCCTTGGCCTGGGAGTTT CASSEKGALAWEF
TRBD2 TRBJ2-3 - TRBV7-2 TGTGCCAGCAGCCTTTGGGGGGGGAGCACAGATACGCAGTATTTT CASSLWGGSTDTQYF
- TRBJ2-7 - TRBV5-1 TGCGCCAGCAGCTTGTACCCCTACGAGCAGTACTTC CASSLYPYEQYF
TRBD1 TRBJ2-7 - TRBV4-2 TGTGCCAGCAGCCCGGGACAGGGATTACGTGCGTACGAGCAGTACTTC CASSPGQGLRAYEQYF
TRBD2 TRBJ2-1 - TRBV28 TGTGCCAGCAGTATGACTAGCGTGAATGAGCAGTTCTTC CASSMTSVNEQFF
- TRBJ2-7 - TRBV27 TGTGCCAGCAGTTACGGCGGGTCCTACGAGCAGTACTTC CASSYGGSYEQYF
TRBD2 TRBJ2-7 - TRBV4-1 TGCGCCAGCAGCCAACTAGCGGGAGGCAATTGGGACGAGCAGTACTTC CASSQLAGGNWDEQYF
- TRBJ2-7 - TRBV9 TGTGCCAGCAGCGTAGGAGGATTTGGGCTAGTTCTCCACGAGCAGTACTTC CASSVGGFGLVLHEQYF
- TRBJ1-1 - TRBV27 TGTGCCAGCTCGGCCACACGATTGACTGAAGCTTTCTTT CASSATRLTEAFF
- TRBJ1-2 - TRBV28 TGTGCCAGCAGCCTAGGGTTTAGGACACGGGATTTGGGCTACACCTTC CASSLGFRTRDLGYTF
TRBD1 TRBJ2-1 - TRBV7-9 TGTGCCAGCAGCTTCCAGGGGACAGGGAAGGTCGATGAGCAGTTCTTC CASSFQGTGKVDEQFF
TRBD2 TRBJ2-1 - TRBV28 TGTGCCAGCAGTTTCCCTACTAGCGGGGGCCTCAATGAGCAGTTCTTC CASSFPTSGGLNEQFF
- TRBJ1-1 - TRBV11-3 TGTGCCAGCGGAGCAAATCTAGGCACTGAAGCTTTCTTT CASGANLGTEAFF
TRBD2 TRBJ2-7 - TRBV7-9 TGTGCCAGCAGCCCACGAGAACCGACTAGCGGGATGCGAGAGCAGTACTTC CASSPREPTSGMREQYF
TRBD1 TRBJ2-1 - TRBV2 TGTGCCAGCAGGTACAGGGGGCTCTACAATGAGCAGTTCTTC CASRYRGLYNEQFF
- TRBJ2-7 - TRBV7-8 TGTGCCAGCAGCTACCGCGGGGAATCCTACGAGCAGTACTTC CASSYRGESYEQYF
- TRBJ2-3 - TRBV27 TGTGCCAGCAGTCCCTACCGGTTGGTAACAGATACGCAGTATTTT CASSPYRLVTDTQYF
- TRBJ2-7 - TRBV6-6 TGTGCCAGCAGTTACCCTGAGGAGGGCCTCTCCTACGAGCAGTACTTC CASSYPEEGLSYEQYF
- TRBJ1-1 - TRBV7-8 TGTGCCAGCAGCTTTGGGGCCGCGGGGGCGCGGACTGAAGCTTTCTTT CASSFGAAGARTEAFF
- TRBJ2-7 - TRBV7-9 TGTGCCAGCAGCGAGGGGGGCTCCTACGAGCAGTACTTC CASSEGGSYEQYF
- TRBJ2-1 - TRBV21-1 TGTGCCAGCAGCCTCAACAGGGAAGTTACCTACAATGAGCAGTTCTTC CASSLNREVTYNEQFF
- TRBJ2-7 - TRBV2 TGTGCCAGCAGTGTAGGCCATAGCGGGACAGGGTTTTACGAGCAGTACTTC CASSVGHSGTGFYEQYF
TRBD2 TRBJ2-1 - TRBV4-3 TGCGCCAGCAGCCAAGATCTATTGCTAGCGGACAACTACAATGAGCAGTTCTTC CASSQDLLLADNYNEQFF
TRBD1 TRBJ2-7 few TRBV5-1 TGCGCCAGCAGTTGGGACAGGGGGTTACCGGACGAGCAGTACTTC CASSWDRGLPDEQYF
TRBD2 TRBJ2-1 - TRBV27 TGTGCCAGCAGTTTGGGCGGGAGTACGAATGAGCAGTTCTTC CASSLGGSTNEQFF
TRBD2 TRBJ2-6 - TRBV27 TGTGCCAGCAGTTCGGGACTAGCGGGAGGTGTTGGGGCCAACGTCCTGACTTTC CASSSGLAGGVGANVLTF
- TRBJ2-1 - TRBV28 TGTGCCAGCAGTTTCCCAGAAGACAATGAGCAGTTCTTC CASSFPEDNEQFF
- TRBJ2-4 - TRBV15 TGTGCCACCAGCAGAGATCAAGCGACCTTAAACATTCAGTACTTC CATSRDQATLNIQYF
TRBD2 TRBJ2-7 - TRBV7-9 TGTGCCAGCACACCCCCCGGGGGGAGCGTCTACGAGCAGTACTTC CASTPPGGSVYEQYF
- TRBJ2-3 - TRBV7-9 TGTGCCAGCAGCTTAAGCAGCACAGATACGCAGTATTTT CASSLSSTDTQYF
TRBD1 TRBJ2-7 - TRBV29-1 TGCAGCTTCACAGGGGTTGACGAGCAGTACTTC CSFTGVDEQYF
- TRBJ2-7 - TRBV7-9 TGTGCCAGCAGCCAAACCTCCAGGGGAGGTTACGAGCAGTACTTC CASSQTSRGGYEQYF
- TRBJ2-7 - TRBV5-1 TGCGCCAGCAGCGAATGGCCTTACACCTACGAGCAGTACTTC CASSEWPYTYEQYF
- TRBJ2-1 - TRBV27 TGTGCCACCGGACAGAGCTCCTACAATGAGCAGTTCTTC CATGQSSYNEQFF
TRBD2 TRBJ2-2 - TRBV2 TGTGCCAGCAGTGGCTACAGGGGATTTGGGACTAGCGGGAGGTCCACCGGGGAGCTGTTTTTT CASSGYRGFGTSGRSTGELFF
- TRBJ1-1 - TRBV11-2 TGTGCCAGCAGCTTAAACAGCCCTGAAGCTTTCTTT CASSLNSPEAFF
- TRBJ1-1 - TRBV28 TGTGCCAGCAGTTTATTTCCATTAATGAACACTGAAGCTTTCTTT CASSLFPLMNTEAFF
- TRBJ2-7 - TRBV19 TGTGCCAGTAGTATAGTCAGGGGTGACGAGCAGTACTTC CASSIVRGDEQYF
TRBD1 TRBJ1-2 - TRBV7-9 TGTGCCAGCAAGGATCGGACAGGACGCTATGGCTACACCTTC CASKDRTGRYGYTF
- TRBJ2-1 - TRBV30 TGTGCCTGGAGTGGCGGGGACGGCTACAATGAGCAGTTCTTC CAWSGGDGYNEQFF
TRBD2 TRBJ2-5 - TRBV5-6 TGTGCCAGCAGCTTGGTCTTGGGGACTAGCATAGAAGAGACCCAGTACTTC CASSLVLGTSIEETQYF
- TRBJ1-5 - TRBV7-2 TGTGCCAGCAGCTTAGTGGCAGGGCTGTACAATCAGCCCCAGCATTTT CASSLVAGLYNQPQHF
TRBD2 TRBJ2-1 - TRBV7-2 TGTGCCAGCAGCACGGACGGTAGCGGGAGTCTGAATGAGCAGTTCTTC CASSTDGSGSLNEQFF
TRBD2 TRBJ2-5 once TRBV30 TGTGCCTGGAGCCCAGCGGGAGGGCGGCAAGAGACCCAGTACTTC CAWSPAGGRQETQYF